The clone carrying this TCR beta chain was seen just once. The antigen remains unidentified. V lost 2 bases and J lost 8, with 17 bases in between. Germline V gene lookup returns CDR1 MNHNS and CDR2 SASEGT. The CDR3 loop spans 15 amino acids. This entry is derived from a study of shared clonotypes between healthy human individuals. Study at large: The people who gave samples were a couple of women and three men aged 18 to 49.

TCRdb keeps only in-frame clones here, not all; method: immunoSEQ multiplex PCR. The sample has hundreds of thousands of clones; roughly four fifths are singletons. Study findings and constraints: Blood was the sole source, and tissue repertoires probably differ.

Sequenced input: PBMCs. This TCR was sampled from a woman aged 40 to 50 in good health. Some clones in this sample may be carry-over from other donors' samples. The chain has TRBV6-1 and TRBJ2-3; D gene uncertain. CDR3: CASSENFGASGTQYF. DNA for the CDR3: TGTGCCAGCAGTGAAAATTTTGGAGCCTCTGGTACGCAGTATTTT.